This T cell receptor beta chain was retrieved from a study of T cell responses to AZD1222 COVID-19 vaccine. Findings and caveats of the study: Just a handful of people given AZD1222 tested seropositive at baseline. Close to half of all spike-specific TCRs reportedly target regions of the variants that are unmutated. Spike-specific TCR repertoires showed rising breadth and depth after two AZD1222 doses.

Details on this clone: What it binds is not known.

The CDR3 extends over 12 amino acids. V was pared by 6 bases and J by 5 bases, with 10 bases between. Germline CDR1 and CDR2: MNHEY and SVGAGI. Data came from immunoSEQ multiplex PCR; TCRdb stores just in-frame clones and leaves some out. The data contain roughly 150,000 clones, 91% of them seen just once; the ten biggest clones take up less than 1.5%. The chain uses TRBV6-5 and TRBJ1-1, with D perhaps matching TRBD1 (5 bases). The sequence derives from an adult who received the AZD1222 COVID-19 vaccine. The sample here was peripheral blood, taken 28 days after the second AZD1222 dose. The DNA of the CDR3 is TGTGCCAGCAGCCTCGAGGGGACTGAAGCTTTCTTT. Translated: CASSLEGTEAFF.